This T cell receptor (beta chain) comes out of a study of cytomegalovirus exposure and HLA in healthy donors. The PCR contained 60 Vbeta and 13 Jbeta primers. The table came from immunoSEQ multiplex PCR; TCRdb's copy has only in-frame clones and leaves some out. The sample contains nearly 110,000 clones, under 80% of which appear only once. The V and J ends lost 0 bases and 7 bases respectively, with 10 bases between them. Germline CDR1 and CDR2: SGHRS and YFSETQ. This CDR3 has 13 amino acids. The sequenced sample was PBMCs. The rearrangement joins TRBV5-1 to TRBJ1-2; D remains unclear. The source is a middle-aged woman in good health and CMV-seropositive. CDR3 sequence (DNA): TGCGCCAGCAGCTTGGCCGGGTCAGTTGGCTACACCTTC. Translation: CASSLAGSVGYTF. The full variable domain, with the rest looked up from reference TRBV5-1 and TRBJ1-2, is KAGVTQTPRYLIKTRGQQVTLSCSPISGHRSVSWYQQTPGQGLQFLFEYFSETQRNKGNFPGRFSGRQFSNSRSEMNVSTLELGDSALYLCASSLAGSVGYTFGSGTRLTVV.